This record concerns one T cell receptor (beta chain) sequence. The entry originates in a study of blood T cell repertoires in COVID-19. Study at large: Samples taken during acute and convalescent COVID-19 were collected in the United States, Italy and Spain.

V was clipped by 4 bases and J by 9 bases, with 9 bases between them. Germline V lookup: CDR1 MNHEY, CDR2 SVGAGI. CDR3 length: 11 amino acids. Method: immunoSEQ multiplex PCR; TCRdb's copy keeps in-frame clones and lacks some. In the table there are some 270,000 clones, more than 75% of which are singletons. The TCR sequence derives from a woman older than 75 with COVID-19, enrolled during active disease. The sample consisted of peripheral blood. The V gene is TRBV6-5, the J gene TRBJ1-1; TRBD1 is a possible D gene (6 bases). The CDR3, as DNA: TGTGCCAGCAGTTCACAGGGACAAGCTTTCTTT. This translates into CASSSQGQAFF.